These 12 T cell receptor beta chains came from one sample sequenced in a study of vaccination and CD4 T cells after COVID-19. Sequence data for DNA of cultured CD4+ T cells were generated by the Oncomine TCR Beta short-read assay. TCRdb reprocessed the PCR reads with MiXCR, giving one entry per CDR3 protein. This table holds approximately 6,600 distinct CDR3 sequences, around 50% found once. Antigens of these TCRs are unknown. Treatment of the sample: roughly 10-day PBMC culture with coronavirus spike peptide pools or control peptides (ViraFEST assay). Collection of the unexposed donor's CD4+ T cells took place before the COVID-19 pandemic (2011-2018). Sequencing input: CD4+ T cells from blood, cultured in vitro. Receptors originate from a human donor in good health.

The V and J genes are TRBV5-4 and TRBJ2-1; 11 nucleotides align to TRBD1. The CDR3 totals 15 residues. V dropped 4 bases and J dropped 5; count of bases not matched to a gene: 5. Germline-derived CDR1 and CDR2 are SGHNT and YYREEE (reference sequence). DNA for the CDR3: TGTGCCAGCAGCCGGACAGGGGGCGCCCACAATGAGCAGTTCTTC. Its protein is CASSRTGGAHNEQFF.

This clonotype was detected once. The chain recombines TRBV6-2 or TRBV6-3 with TRBJ2-1; TRBD1 might be the D (5 bases). The CDR3 covers 15 residues. V shed 0 bases and J shed 5 bases, with 11 bases lying between them. Germline V gene sequence: CDR1 MNHEY, CDR2 SVGEGT. CDR3 DNA sequence: TGTGCCAGCAGTTACTCGCAGGGTCGGCACAATGAGCAGTTCTTC. Translated, it gives CASSYSQGRHNEQFF.

The genes are TRBV19 and TRBJ2-7, with 8 bases fitting TRBD1. Trimming removed 8 bases from V and 4 bases from J; junction bases left unmatched: 7. The CDR3 spans 13 residues. The germline V gene encodes CDR1 LNHDA and CDR2 SQIVND (reference sequence). CDR3 bases: TGTGCCAGTGTGGGACAGGAATCTTACGAGCAGTACTTC. Residues: CASVGQESYEQYF.

The chain links TRBV7-2 to TRBJ1-6; possibly TRBD1 for D (5 bases). The CDR3 runs to 17 residues. V was cut by 4 bases and J by 7 bases, with 20 bases left in between. CDR1 SGHTA and CDR2 FQGNSA come from the germline V gene. CDR3: CASSSGMGRGGNSPLHF. The CDR3 DNA is TGTGCCAGCAGCTCCGGTATGGGACGCGGAGGGAATTCACCCCTCCACTTT.

The rearrangement joins TRBV5-8 to TRBJ1-6; possibly TRBD1 for D (5 bases). There are 15 residues in the CDR3. Trimming pared 0 bases from V and 10 bases from J, leaving 14 bases between. Per the germline V gene, CDR1 is SGHTS and CDR2 is YDEGEE. For the CDR3, the DNA is TGTGCCAGCAGCTTGGGAAAAGGGGCCAAATCACCCCTCCACTTT. Its protein is CASSLGKGAKSPLHF.

This clonotype has just one count. The rearrangement links TRBV29-1 to TRBJ2-7, with D possibly TRBD2 on 5 matching bases. Germline CDR1 and CDR2: SQVTM and ANQGSEA. The V gene lost 1 base and the J gene lost 7 bases, with 17 bases spanning the gap. The CDR3 totals 14 residues. The CDR3 loop is CSVEGPGVLREQYF. DNA for the CDR3: TGCAGCGTTGAAGGCCCCGGGGTCCTGAGAGAGCAGTACTTC.

The chain has TRBV6-1 and TRBJ1-4; no clear D gene. CDR1 and CDR2 (germline): MNHNS, SASEGT. V lost 6 bases, J lost 6 bases, and 11 bases lay in between. The CDR3 extends over 13 amino acids. In nucleotides, the CDR3 is TGTGCCAGCAGATCCGCTGACCATGAAAAACTGTTTTTT. Translated: CASRSADHEKLFF.

The V and J genes are TRBV6-1 and TRBJ1-2; D gene unclear. The CDR3 has 15 residues. The ends were cut back, 7 bases at V and 6 bases at J, with 21 bases in the middle. The V gene's germline CDR1 is MNHNS and CDR2 SASEGT. This CDR3 is CASIGLGPQSDGYTF. DNA for the CDR3: TGTGCCAGCATTGGCCTCGGGCCTCAAAGCGATGGCTACACCTTC.

The chain couples TRBV6-1 to TRBJ1-2, with 7 bases lining up with TRBD1. The germline CDR1 and CDR2 sequences are MNHNS and SASEGT. The V gene end was trimmed by 4 bases and the J gene end by 8 bases; junction bases not matched to a gene: 4. The CDR3 has 12 residues. CDR3 residues: CASSAGTEGYTF. CDR3 in DNA: TGTGCCAGCAGTGCAGGGACAGAAGGCTACACCTTC.

V gene TRBV6-1 combines with J gene TRBJ1-5; D not resolved. V shed 0 bases and J shed 6 bases, with 9 bases lying between them. CDR3 size: 14 residues. In germline, CDR1 is MNHNS, CDR2 SASEGT. CDR3 sequence: CASSEAEGTQPQHF. The CDR3 nucleotides are TGTGCCAGCAGTGAAGCGGAGGGCACTCAGCCCCAGCATTTT.

The sample holds a few counts of this clonotype. The rearrangement joins TRBV29-1 to TRBJ1-2; 7 positions agree with TRBD1. With 6 bases clipped from V and 6 bases from J, the junction kept 4 bases outside the gene matches. Germline CDR1 is SQVTM and CDR2 is ANQGSEA. The CDR3 length is 11 residues. The CDR3 DNA reads as TGCAGCGTCCAACAGGGGAATGGCTACACCTTC. Protein product: CSVQQGNGYTF.

The V gene is TRBV20-1, the J gene TRBJ2-5, with 9 nucleotides matching TRBD2. After removal of 3 bases from V and 1 base from J, the junction contained 3 bases not matched to a gene. Germline V gene lookup returns CDR1 DFQATT and CDR2 SNEGSKA (reference sequence). CDR3 length: 14 amino acids. CDR3 bases: TGCAGTGCTAGTAGGCGGGGGGGCCAAGAGACCCAGTACTTC. Translating it yields CSASRRGGQETQYF.